This TCR beta chain was observed in a study of blood T cell repertoires in COVID-19. Study overall: Spain, Italy and the United States supplied samples that represented acute and convalescent COVID-19. T cells, B-cell-depleted T cells, or PBMCs provided the cDNA or gDNA that served as material.

In the authors' methods: Amplification of reference gene primers provided the estimated nucleated cell counts. Produced via immunoSEQ multiplex PCR; TCRdb's table is partial and in-frame only. V, J and clone size are taken as reported in that table, and D and trimming were inferred from the DNA itself. This table holds approximately 99,000 clones, 70% to 80% found once. CDR1 is MNHEY and CDR2 is SVGAGI in the germline V gene. The CDR3 is made up of 15 amino acids. V lost 6 bases and J lost 8; bases outside the gene matches: 12. The sample taken for sequencing was peripheral blood. This TCR was recovered from a woman older than 75 with active or convalescent COVID-19. The rearrangement joins TRBV6-5 to TRBJ2-4, with 8 positions matching TRBD2. CDR3 protein: CASSTGRAGADIQYF. The DNA for the CDR3 is TGTGCCAGCAGCACCGGGAGGGCGGGAGCGGACATTCAGTACTTC.